These 22 T cell receptor beta chains originate from one sample sequenced in a study of shared clonotypes between healthy human individuals. CD8 cells classed as naive were CD45RO-negative and positively selected for CCR7, excluding terminally differentiated effector memory CD45RA+ cells. The method was immunoSEQ multiplex PCR; TCRdb's version includes in-frame clones alone and lacks a portion of them. The profile shows 2 million to 2.5 million clones, around 96% of them singletons. The sequencing input was naive CD8+ T cells sorted from blood. The receptors shown here come from a man between 18 and 35 years old in good health.

This sequence joins TRBV5-1 and TRBJ2-1, with D possibly matching TRBD2 (5 bases). Trimming took off 2 bases at V and 8 bases at J, with 14 bases between the two ends. The CDR3 covers 14 residues. Germline values: CDR1 SGHRS, CDR2 YFSETQ. CDR3 sequence reads: CASSFFGTRDEQFF. CDR3 DNA: TGCGCCAGCAGCTTCTTTGGTACGCGGGATGAGCAGTTCTTC. The whole variable domain, filled in from reference TRBV5-1 and TRBJ2-1, reads KAGVTQTPRYLIKTRGQQVTLSCSPISGHRSVSWYQQTPGQGLQFLFEYFSETQRNKGNFPGRFSGRQFSNSRSEMNVSTLELGDSALYLCASSFFGTRDEQFFGPGTRLTVL.

This clone appeared once. The rearrangement links TRBV4-1 to TRBJ1-2; D gene unclear. The V and J ends lost 5 bases and 1 base respectively, with 8 bases between them. The CDR3 extends over 13 amino acids. Looked up from germline, CDR1 is MGHRA and CDR2 is YSYEKL. The CDR3 DNA follows: TGCGCCAGCAGCATCACGGGTAACTATGGCTACACCTTC. This sequence encodes CASSITGNYGYTF.

The table lists this clone with a count of one. Additional DNA sequences in this sample encode the identical CDR3. The genes are TRBV27 and TRBJ1-6; tentative D call: TRBD1 (5 bases). Trimming took 0 bases from V and 6 from J, leaving 9 bases between them. Germline V gives CDR1 MNHEY, CDR2 SMNVEV (reference sequence). The CDR3 extends over 15 amino acids. The CDR3 DNA sequence: TGTGCCAGCAGTTTATCTGGAGGGGCTAATTCACCCCTCCACTTT. Translating it yields CASSLSGGANSPLHF.

This chain connects TRBV9 to TRBJ2-6; 9 bases fit TRBD1. CDR3 size: 18 residues. The germline V gene has CDR1 SGDLS and CDR2 YYNGEE. J gave up 4 bases and V 0 bases, and 8 bases lay outside the gene matches. The CDR3 protein is CASSVAEGQGPGANVLTF. CDR3 DNA sequence: TGTGCCAGCAGCGTAGCTGAGGGACAGGGCCCCGGGGCCAACGTCCTGACTTTC.

V gene TRBV10-2 combines with J gene TRBJ2-7; 7 nucleotides match TRBD1. The CDR3 extends over 13 amino acids. Germline values: CDR1 WSHSY, CDR2 SAAADI. Unmatched junction bases numbered 7, after V lost 6 bases and J lost 5 bases. The CDR3, as DNA: TGCGCCAGCAGCGAACAGGGGAGCCACGAGCAGTACTTC. This encodes CASSEQGSHEQYF.

The chain employs TRBV30 and TRBJ2-1, with a possible D match to TRBD1 (5 bases). V shed 5 bases and J shed 3 bases, with 8 bases lying between them. The CDR3 totals 12 residues. From germline, CDR1 is GTSNPN and CDR2 SVGIG (reference sequence). CDR3 sequence (DNA): TGTGCCTGGGTAGGGGACTACAATGAGCAGTTCTTC. It is translated as CAWVGDYNEQFF. Variable domain in full (rest from reference TRBV30 and TRBJ2-1): SQTIHQWPATLVQPVGSPLSLECTVEGTSNPNLYWYRQAAGRGLQLLFYSVGIGQISSEVPQNLSASRPQDRQFILSSKKLLLSDSGFYLCAWVGDYNEQFFGPGTRLTVL.

The V and J genes are TRBV4-1 and TRBJ2-4; TRBD2 aligns across 8 bases. Germline loops: CDR1 MGHRA, CDR2 YSYEKL. V lost 0 bases and J lost 12; bases outside the gene matches: 7. The CDR3 totals 14 residues. CDR3 sequence (DNA): TGCGCCAGCAGCCAAGATGACGGGGGGGGCGCTCAGTACTTC. This codes for CASSQDDGGGAQYF.

The V gene is TRBV15, the J gene TRBJ2-7, with a weak D call TRBD2 (6 bases). Per germline, CDR1 LNHNV and CDR2 YYDKDF (reference sequence). Trimming removed 5 bases from V and 0 bases from J, with 17 bases in between. The CDR3 loop spans 16 amino acids. CDR3 amino acids: CATSPGLTSYSYEQYF. DNA of the CDR3: TGTGCCACCAGCCCGGGACTGACTTCTTACTCCTACGAGCAGTACTTC. Variable domain in full (rest from reference TRBV15 and TRBJ2-7): DAMVIQNPRYQVTQFGKPVTLSCSQTLNHNVMYWYQQKSSQAPKLLFHYYDKDFNNEADTPDNFQSRRPNTSFCFLDIRSPGLGDTAMYLCATSPGLTSYSYEQYFGPGTRLTVT.

The chain employs TRBV4-3 and TRBJ1-2; no reliable D call. The V gene lost 0 bases and the J gene lost 4 bases, with 12 bases spanning the gap. The CDR3 has 15 amino acids. Germline V gene lookup returns CDR1 LGHNA and CDR2 YSLEER. The CDR3 region is CASSQDSPGPYGYTF. CDR3 nucleotide sequence: TGCGCCAGCAGCCAAGATAGTCCAGGCCCCTATGGCTACACCTTC.

V is TRBV7-6 and J is TRBJ1-4; 9 nucleotides line up with TRBD1. Trimming removed 3 bases from V and 0 bases from J; junction bases left unmatched: 5. Per the germline V gene, CDR1 is SGHVS and CDR2 is FNYEAQ. The CDR3 runs 17 residues. DNA for the CDR3: TGTGCCAGCAGCTTCGGACAGGGGTCTACAACTAATGAAAAACTGTTTTTT. Translated: CASSFGQGSTTNEKLFF.

This clone was picked up one time. The chain has TRBV27 and TRBJ2-7; D gene uncertain. The germline gives CDR1 MNHEY, CDR2 SMNVEV (reference sequence). V lost 0 bases and J lost 5, with 8 bases in between. The CDR3 covers 13 residues. As DNA, the CDR3 is TGTGCCAGCAGTTTATCCCTGAGCCACGAGCAGTACTTC. It translates to CASSLSLSHEQYF.

About this clone itself: The sample has other DNA sequences that encode this CDR3 too. The chain uses TRBV9 and TRBJ1-5, with D uncertain. Germline-derived CDR1 and CDR2 are SGDLS and YYNGEE. V was cut by 0 bases and J by 2 bases, with 6 bases left in between. The CDR3 spans 14 residues. CDR3: CASSVDGGNQPQHF. DNA of the CDR3: TGTGCCAGCAGCGTAGATGGGGGCAATCAGCCCCAGCATTTT.

The gene calls are TRBV19 and TRBJ1-6; 11 nucleotides match TRBD1. The J segment lost 8 bases and the V segment lost 1 base, leaving 4 bases of the junction unmatched. The germline CDR1 and CDR2 sequences are LNHDA and SQIVND (reference sequence). The CDR3 spans 16 residues. CDR3 DNA: TGTGCCAGTAGTATAGCCGGGACAGGGGGATATTCACCCCTCCACTTT. This gives the protein CASSIAGTGGYSPLHF.

This chain uses TRBV5-1 with TRBJ1-3; 7 nucleotides match TRBD1. Germline V gene sequence: CDR1 SGHRS, CDR2 YFSETQ. CDR3 size: 15 residues. V shed 4 bases, J shed 0 bases, and the junction held 4 bases outside the gene matches. The CDR3 region has the DNA TGCGCCAGCAGCCCCGACAGGGACTCTGGAAACACCATATATTTT. As protein: CASSPDRDSGNTIYF.

This clone was seen a single time. The V and J genes are TRBV13 and TRBJ2-7; 8 bases map to TRBD1. CDR3 size: 15 residues. The V gene's germline CDR1 is PRHDT and CDR2 FYEKMQ (reference sequence). V trimming: 5 bases; J trimming: 3 bases; junction bases outside the gene matches: 9. The DNA for the CDR3 is TGTGCCAGCAGCACACAGGGGGGAGACCTCTACGAGCAGTACTTC. Translating gives CASSTQGGDLYEQYF. Looking up the rest from reference TRBV13 and TRBJ2-7 gives the full variable domain: AAGVIQSPRHLIKEKRETATLKCYPIPRHDTVYWYQQGPGQDPQFLISFYEKMQSDKGSIPDRFSAQQFSDYHSELNMSSLELGDSALYFCASSTQGGDLYEQYFGPGTRLTVT.

This rearrangement joins TRBV13 to TRBJ1-2; weak D call: TRBD1 (5 bases). This CDR3 has 14 amino acids. Germline loops: CDR1 PRHDT, CDR2 FYEKMQ (reference sequence). Between the trimmed V and J ends, which lost 5 bases and 6 bases, there was a span of 16 bases. CDR3 nucleotides: TGTGCCAGCAGCCGCAGGGAGGTTAGCAATGGCTACACCTTC. Translated, it gives CASSRREVSNGYTF.

This chain joins TRBV5-6 and TRBJ2-1; D unclear. Trimming left V 4 bases short and J 3 bases short, with 17 bases between. The CDR3 is 16 amino acids. The germline V gene has CDR1 SGHDT and CDR2 YYEEEE. The CDR3 reads CASSLELRQIYNEQFF. The CDR3 region has the DNA TGTGCCAGCAGCCTGGAGCTACGCCAAATCTACAATGAGCAGTTCTTC.

The chain uses TRBV7-6 and TRBJ2-2; D is uncertain. This CDR3 region has 13 residues. Trimming pared 3 bases from V and 4 bases from J, leaving 6 bases between. Germline V gene lookup returns CDR1 SGHVS and CDR2 FNYEAQ. In DNA, the CDR3 is TGTGCCAGCAGCTTTCTCGGCACCGGGGAGCTGTTTTTT. Encoded protein: CASSFLGTGELFF.

The V and J genes are TRBV19 and TRBJ1-1; D gene uncertain. The V end was cut by 3 bases, the J end by 6 bases, with 14 bases between. CDR3 size: 14 residues. CDR1 is LNHDA, CDR2 SQIVND, per germline (reference sequence). In nucleotides, the CDR3 is TGTGCCAGTAGTATGGATGTGGGAGCCTCTGAAGCTTTCTTT. It encodes CASSMDVGASEAFF.

The J gene is TRBJ2-1, the V gene TRBV5-1; perhaps TRBD1 as D (6 bases). CDR3 length equals 12 residues. V was shortened by 7 bases and J by 8 bases, with 13 bases between the two germline ends. The germline gives CDR1 SGHRS, CDR2 YFSETQ. The CDR3 spells CASWGPGDEQFF. CDR3 bases: TGCGCCAGCTGGGGACCAGGGGATGAGCAGTTCTTC.

This chain connects TRBV9 to TRBJ2-7; perhaps D is TRBD1 or TRBD2 (6 bases each). V was clipped by 4 bases and J by 6 bases, with 14 bases between them. CDR1 is SGDLS, CDR2 YYNGEE, per germline. This CDR3 is built from 13 residues. Here the CDR3 reads CASSQDSGAEQYF. The DNA for the CDR3 is TGTGCCAGCAGCCAAGATTCGGGGGCCGAGCAGTACTTC.

The chain has TRBV21-1 and TRBJ2-5; TRBD1 is the table's D call and was not checked against the DNA. TRBV21-1 constitutes a pseudogene. The length of the CDR3 is 18 residues. DNA for the CDR3: TGTGCCAGCAGCAAAAGTGGGGGGACAGGGGGCCTCATGGAGACCCAGTACTTC. Protein: CASSKSGGTGGLMETQYF.